This entry is about one T cell receptor beta chain. This clone was seen a few times. Its antigen target is currently unknown. Base-call qualities are not available, and no considerably larger clone is one nucleotide away. The immunoSEQ Assay was used to sequence TCR beta CDR3 regions from DNA. The authors' pipeline ran thus. To compute T cell density, TCR beta template counts were normalized to usable DNA, which was estimated by amplifying housekeeping genes. The preseqR package was used to estimate richness by extrapolating to 400,000 templates for PBMC samples and to 120,000 templates for tissue samples. Clonality was defined as one minus Pielou's evenness. Differential abundance testing on productive amino-acid clonotypes, with a minimum total count of 5 and an alpha of 0.1, was used to identify tissue-enriched TCRs. The Jaccard Index and the Morisita Overlap Index were used to measure repertoire overlap between compartments. GLIPH grouped TCR beta CDR3s together with public tetramer-defined viral CDR3s, and a viral motif had to include at least three viral sequences and show V-gene enrichment. TCRdb holds this immuneACCESS table with in-frame rearrangements only. Some clones are missing; in checked studies, unresolved V genes explain under half, and the rest has no known cause. The V and J calls and clone size come from that table; D and trimming were worked out from the DNA. The sample data list about 2,300 clones, and 21% of these were observed just once. The ten largest clonotypes hold 12% of the sample.

Looking up the germline V gene yields CDR1 MDHEN and CDR2 SYDVKM. At the junction V is shortened by 6 bases and J by 5 bases, with 20 bases in between. The CDR3 numbers 15 residues from cysteine through phenylalanine. The CDR3 DNA has 45 bases and is translated from base 1. This specimen comes from a study of T cells in localized non-small cell lung cancer (dated by TCRdb to between 2020 and 2021). The study in broad terms: T cell repertoires of hundreds of early-stage NSCLC patients were analyzed, with tumors being compared against uninvolved tumor-adjacent lungs. The cohort was made up of 200 to 250 treatment-naive NSCLC patients whose localized lung tumors had been resected. NSCLC patients had a mean age of around 66 years, and 129 were male and nearly 110 female. Study-wide findings and limitations: Since the design was exploratory, TCR variables were selected using unadjusted p-values with no false-discovery rate correction. Uninvolved tumor-adjacent lung showed the highest T cell clonality, higher than tumor, which suggests more focused antigenic responses in the adjacent lung. Higher T cell density in blood was associated with longer overall survival, whereas higher clonality in adjacent lung was associated with shorter survival. A median of 57 of the top 100 tumor clones turned up in the paired uninvolved adjacent lung, and 25 to 35 of those clones also ranked among the top 100 of that same adjacent lung. Because multi-region tumor sequencing was not done, intratumor heterogeneity could not be ruled out.

At diagnosis, peripheral blood, uninvolved tumor-adjacent lung and tumor were collected and stored as a combination of fresh-frozen and FFPE material. The chain is encoded by TRBV28 joined to TRBJ2-7, with TRBD1 perhaps the D gene, on 5 matching bases. The clonotype originates from a man aged 35 to 70 with stage I lung adenocarcinoma. Sequences were derived from lung tumor tissue, sampled before any cancer treatment. The CDR3 region has the sequence CASRSDRVVGNEQYF. The nucleotide sequence is TGTGCCAGCAGATCCGACAGAGTTGTGGGGAACGAGCAGTACTTC.